In its sample, the clone carrying this T cell receptor (beta chain) is medium-sized (0.01 to 0.1%). The antigen remains unidentified. These data belong to a study of metastatic and nonmetastatic thyroid tumors. Study-level findings and limits: A significant increase in TCR beta diversity was reportedly seen in malignant thyroid tumors relative to benign nodules, in blood and tumor.

Trimming shortened V by 7 bases and J by 1 base, and 13 bases separated the two germline ends. This CDR3 region has 14 residues. In germline, CDR1 is LNHDA, CDR2 SQIVND (reference sequence). MiXCR was used by TCRdb to re-call the PCR reads. The sample shows about 6,400 clones, under 35% of them seen only once. No treatment of any kind had been given to any patient before thyroid surgery. This chain joins TRBV19 and TRBJ1-1; D might be TRBD1 (6 bases). The receptor was isolated from a female donor with papillary thyroid cancer or a benign thyroid nodule (not recorded which). Some clones in this sample may be carry-over from other donors' samples. Sequencing was done on a sample of tumor tissue. The CDR3 is CASKPWGQNTEAFF. The CDR3 DNA follows: TGTGCCAGTAAACCATGGGGGCAGAACACTGAAGCTTTCTTT. Combining the CDR3 with reference TRBV19 and TRBJ1-1 gives the whole variable domain DGGITQSPKYLFRKEGQNVTLSCEQNLNHDAMYWYRQDPGQGLRLIYYSQIVNDFQKGDIAEGYSVSREKKESFPLTVTSAQKNPTAFYLCASKPWGQNTEAFFGQGTRLTVV.